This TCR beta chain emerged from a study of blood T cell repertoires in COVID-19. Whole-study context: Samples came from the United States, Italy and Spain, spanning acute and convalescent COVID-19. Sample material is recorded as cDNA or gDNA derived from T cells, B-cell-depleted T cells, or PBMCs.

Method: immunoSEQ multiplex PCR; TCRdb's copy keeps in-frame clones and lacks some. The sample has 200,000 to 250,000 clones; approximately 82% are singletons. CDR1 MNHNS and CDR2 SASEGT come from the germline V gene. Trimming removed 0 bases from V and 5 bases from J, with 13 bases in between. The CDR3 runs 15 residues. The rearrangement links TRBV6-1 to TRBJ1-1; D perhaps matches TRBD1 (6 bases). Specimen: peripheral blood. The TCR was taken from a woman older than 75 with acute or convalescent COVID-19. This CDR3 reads CASSEALHRETEAFF. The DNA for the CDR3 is TGTGCCAGCAGTGAAGCGCTTCACAGGGAAACTGAAGCTTTCTTT.